This T cell receptor (beta chain) is drawn from a study of blood T cells in healthy people across ages. Overall study findings and caveats: Per million T cells, TCR beta diversity dropped roughly linearly as age increased.

CDR1 SGHAT and CDR2 FQDESV come from the germline V gene (reference sequence). V lost 1 base and J lost 1, with 8 bases in between. The CDR3 loop spans 14 amino acids. A J-beta primer mix and a sample-barcoded 5' primer were used in a second PCR of roughly 6 to 11 cycles. Each CDR3 protein gets one entry after TCRdb re-called the 5' RACE reads with MiXCR. The sample holds around 1.5 million distinct CDR3 sequences, approximately 59% seen once. Every donor gave about 9 milliliters of peripheral blood. Each sample had at least 6 million PBMCs isolated. Notes on this clonotype: The antigen remains undetermined.

The clonotype was recovered from a man younger than 30 in good health. The chain joins TRBV11-1 to TRBJ2-7; no definite D call. Sample: blood. The chain's CDR3 is CASSLGPKSYEQYF. As DNA, the CDR3 is TGTGCCAGCAGCTTAGGGCCCAAATCCTACGAGCAGTACTTC.